This TCR beta chain was found in a study of PD-1 blockade in classical Hodgkin lymphoma (dated by TCRdb to 2020 to 2022). Context from the whole study: Nivolumab dosing was 3 mg/kg intravenously every 2 weeks, continuing until either disease progression or unacceptable toxicity. The study used TCR beta sequencing and CyTOF to define a peripheral blood immune signature of response to PD-1 blockade in classical Hodgkin lymphoma.

Results the study describes overall, beyond this receptor: Patients starting nivolumab less than 1 year after ASCT had lower diversity and were excluded from later analyses to avoid confounding by immune reconstitution. A significant rise by C4D1 was seen in CD4+ but not CD8+ TCR diversity (p=0.0027 vs p=0.16), with the rise being most apparent in complete responders (p=0.02). Baseline TCR diversity was reported as lower in newly diagnosed patients than in healthy donors, and lower still in relapsed/refractory patients. Among trial patients, those achieving complete response had baseline diversity similar to that of newly diagnosed patients, while diversity was significantly lower in partial responders and progressors. The study was limited to a single clinical trial cohort, and causes of repertoire differences, possibly disease activity or prior therapy, remained undefined.

V is cut by 0 bases and J by 7 bases, and the space between the germline ends is 7 bases. The CDR3 measures 14 amino acids from cysteine to phenylalanine. Only the CDR3 part of the read is kept: 42 bases, read in frame from the first base. CDR1 is given as LNHDA and CDR2 as SQIVND, both from the germline V gene (reference sequence). The time point label, read with the paper, signifies: cycle 2 day 1 (C2D1) of nivolumab. Every trial patient had relapsed after autologous stem cell transplantation, and cohorts A, B and C differed in prior brentuximab vedotin exposure. The trial cohort was composed of 56 patients with relapsed/refractory classical Hodgkin lymphoma, for whom complete response, partial response or progressive disease was recorded as best overall response. In the multi-cohort phase II CheckMate 205 trial, trial patients received single-agent nivolumab. An independent review committee assessed best overall response using the 2007 International Working Group response criteria. Trial PBMCs were collected immediately before nivolumab initiation (C1D1) and during therapy at cycle 2 day 1 and cycle 4 day 1. Peripheral blood was collected in 8 mL Vacutainer Cell Preparation Tubes, from which PBMCs were isolated by centrifugation and then cryopreserved.

This clone has more than one count but fewer than ten. Which antigen it targets is not known. Base qualities are missing; no much larger clone stands one base away. The Qiagen DNeasy kit was used to extract genomic DNA from unsorted PBMCs and from the negatively selected CD4+ and CD8+ fractions. TCR beta CDR3 regions were subjected to amplification by immunoSEQ multiplex PCR with primers that anneal to V and J segments. A synthetic immune receptor repertoire was used to minimize amplification bias, and remaining bias was computationally removed after sequencing. Processing in the source paper ran as follows. Custom Python scripts were used to quantify repertoire diversity as the Shannon entropy index. The unsorted, CD4+ and CD8+ repertoires were each analyzed separately, with the exception of combined analyses, where CD4+ and CD8+ sequences were merged in silico. A clone was considered expanded if an increase in frequency of at least 2-fold after treatment relative to C1D1 was found, and a pseudocount of 0.5 was applied to clones undetected at baseline. Clones with 0 or 1 copy at C1D1 were classified as singleton clones, and clones with 2 or more copies were classified as non-singleton clones. Clones expanded in unsorted samples were assigned a CD4+, CD8+ or unknown annotation through matching of protein sequences in sorted samples from the same patient. Wilcoxon tests on paired samples were used to test changes in diversity from C1D1 to C4D1. Here the immuneACCESS table is served through TCRdb, limited to in-frame sequences with V and J called. Missing clones are a known gap in these copies; in checked studies unresolved V genes cover under half, and the rest lacks a known reason. That table supplies the V and J calls and clone size; D and trimming were determined from the DNA. The sample includes tens of thousands of clones, with 80% to 90% observed a single time. The ten largest clones take up around 10% of the sample.

Sequenced material: peripheral blood mononuclear cells (PBMCs), taken before the second cycle of nivolumab. The sequence was collected from a human donor with classical Hodgkin lymphoma. The rearrangement joined TRBV19 to TRBJ1-6; a confident D gene designation cannot be given. CDR3 region: CASSIDLQNSPLHF. The DNA is TGTGCCAGTAGTATAGATCTGCAGAATTCACCCCTCCACTTT.